These T cell receptor beta chains were read from a single sample in a study of cytomegalovirus exposure and HLA in healthy donors. TCRdb's table, derived via immunoSEQ multiplex PCR, lists solely in-frame clones and lacks some. This sample yields about 240,000 clones, of which roughly 86% are seen a single time; 1% to 1.5% belongs to the top ten. Sequencing input: PBMCs. These receptor sequences come from a woman in her 30s in good health and CMV-seropositive. Both conserved end residues are part of each CDR3. The order of the fields is V gene, J gene, D gene, clone size, CDR3 protein, CDR3 DNA. D genes are given only for firm matches. A row's size may be missing; if present it is once, few, many or a size class.

TRBV6-5	TRBJ2-7	TRBD2	many	CASSYTSGSSYEQYF	TGTGCCAGCAGTTACACTAGCGGGAGCTCCTACGAGCAGTACTTC
TRBV2	TRBJ2-7	.	.	CASSDWPYEQYF	TGTGCCAGCAGTGATTGGCCCTACGAGCAGTACTTC
TRBV15	TRBJ2-2	TRBD2	.	CATSRDPLAELNTGELFF	TGTGCCACCAGCAGAGATCCTCTAGCGGAGCTAAACACCGGGGAGCTGTTTTTT
TRBV5-1	TRBJ2-2	.	.	CASSLPGPYDTGELFF	TGCGCCAGCAGCTTGCCGGGTCCCTATGACACCGGGGAGCTGTTTTTT
TRBV2	TRBJ1-5	.	.	CASSHTRALADSNQPQHF	TGTGCCAGCAGTCATACGAGGGCCCTGGCGGATAGCAATCAGCCCCAGCATTTT
TRBV7-2	TRBJ1-3	.	.	CASSPIGVSGNTIYF	TGTGCCAGCAGCCCCATAGGGGTTTCTGGAAACACCATATATTTT
TRBV28	TRBJ1-2	.	.	CASRIPGERGSGGYTF	TGTGCCAGCAGGATCCCCGGGGAACGGGGGTCAGGTGGCTACACCTTC
TRBV11-1	TRBJ2-3	.	.	CASSHGGEGTDTQYF	TGTGCCAGCAGCCATGGCGGGGAGGGCACAGATACGCAGTATTTT
TRBV28	TRBJ2-2	.	once	CASSFGGSGELFF	TGTGCCAGCAGTTTCGGGGGATCCGGGGAGCTGTTTTTT
TRBV6-6	TRBJ2-2	.	.	CASSTMAPGELFF	TGTGCCAGCAGTACTATGGCCCCCGGGGAGCTGTTTTTT
TRBV7-9	TRBJ2-7	TRBD2	few	CASSSPLAGVTGYEQYF	TGTGCCAGCAGCTCCCCGCTGGCGGGAGTAACAGGCTACGAGCAGTACTTC